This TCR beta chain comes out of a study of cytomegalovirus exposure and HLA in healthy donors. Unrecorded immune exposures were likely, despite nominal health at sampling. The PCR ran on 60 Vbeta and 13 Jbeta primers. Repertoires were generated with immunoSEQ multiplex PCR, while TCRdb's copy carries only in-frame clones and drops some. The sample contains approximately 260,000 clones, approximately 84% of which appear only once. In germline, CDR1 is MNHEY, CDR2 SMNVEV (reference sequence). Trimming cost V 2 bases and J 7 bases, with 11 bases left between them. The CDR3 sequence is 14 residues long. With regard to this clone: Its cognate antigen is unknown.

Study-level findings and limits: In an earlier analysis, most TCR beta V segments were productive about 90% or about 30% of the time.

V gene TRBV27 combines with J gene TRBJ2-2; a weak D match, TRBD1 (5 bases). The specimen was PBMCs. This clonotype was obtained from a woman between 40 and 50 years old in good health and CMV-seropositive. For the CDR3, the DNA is TGTGCCAGCAGTTTACAGGGTGTGGGCGGGGAGCTGTTTTTT. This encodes CASSLQGVGGELFF.